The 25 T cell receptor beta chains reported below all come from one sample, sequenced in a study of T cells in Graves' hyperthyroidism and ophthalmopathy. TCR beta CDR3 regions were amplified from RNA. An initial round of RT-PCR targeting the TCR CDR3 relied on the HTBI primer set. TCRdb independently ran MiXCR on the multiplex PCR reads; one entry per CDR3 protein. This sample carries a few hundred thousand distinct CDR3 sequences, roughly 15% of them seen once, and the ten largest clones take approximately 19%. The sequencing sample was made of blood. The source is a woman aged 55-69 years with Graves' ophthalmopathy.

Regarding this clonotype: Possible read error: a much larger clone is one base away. This CDR3 is CASRAGAQGSYGYTF. As DNA, the CDR3 is TGTGCCAGCAGGGCTGGGGCCCAAGGATCCTATGGCTACACCTTC. The rearrangement uses TRBV27 and TRBJ1-2, with D maybe TRBD1 (5 bases). Germline CDR1 is MNHEY and CDR2 is SMNVEV (reference sequence). CDR3 length: 15 residues. The V end lost 6 bases, the J end lost 4 bases, and 18 bases lay between the germline ends.

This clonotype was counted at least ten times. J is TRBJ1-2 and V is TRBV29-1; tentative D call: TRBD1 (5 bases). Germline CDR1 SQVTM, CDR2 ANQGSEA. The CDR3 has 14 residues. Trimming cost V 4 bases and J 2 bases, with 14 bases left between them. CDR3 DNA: TGCAGCGTTGTAACGGGGGAAGGGAACTATGGCTACACCTTC. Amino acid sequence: CSVVTGEGNYGYTF. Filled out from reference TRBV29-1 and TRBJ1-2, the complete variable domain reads SAVISQKPSRDICQRGTSLTIQCQVDSQVTMMFWYRQQPGQSLTLIATANQGSEATYESGFVIDKFPISRPNLTFSTLTVSNMSPEDSSIYLCSVVTGEGNYGYTFGSGTRLTVV.

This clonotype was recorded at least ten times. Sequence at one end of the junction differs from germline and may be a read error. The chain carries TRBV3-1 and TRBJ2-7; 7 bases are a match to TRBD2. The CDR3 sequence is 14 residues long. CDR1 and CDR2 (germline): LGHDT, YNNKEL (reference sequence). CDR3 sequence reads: CASNQAGSSYEQYF. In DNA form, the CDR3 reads TGTGCCAGCAACCAAGCGGGGAGCTCCTACGAGCAGTACTTC.

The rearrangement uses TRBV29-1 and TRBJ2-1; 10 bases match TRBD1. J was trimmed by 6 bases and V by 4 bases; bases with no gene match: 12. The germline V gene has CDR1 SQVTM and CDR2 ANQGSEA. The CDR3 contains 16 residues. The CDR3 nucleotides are TGCAGCGTTGTGAGAATTCGACAGGGGGCAACCAATGAGCAGTTCTTC. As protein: CSVVRIRQGATNEQFF.

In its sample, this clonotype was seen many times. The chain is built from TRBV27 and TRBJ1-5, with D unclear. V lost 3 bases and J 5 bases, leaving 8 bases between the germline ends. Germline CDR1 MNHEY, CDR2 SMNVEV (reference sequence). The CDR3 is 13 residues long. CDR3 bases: TGTGCCAGCAGTTTCCTACCCGATCAGCCCCAGCATTTT. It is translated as CASSFLPDQPQHF.

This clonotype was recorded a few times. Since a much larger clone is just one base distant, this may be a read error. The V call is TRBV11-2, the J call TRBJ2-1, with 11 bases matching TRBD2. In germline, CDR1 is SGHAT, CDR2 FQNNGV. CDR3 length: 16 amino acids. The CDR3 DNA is TGTGCCAGCAGCTCCCTAAGACTAGCGGGGTACAATGAGCAGTCCTTC. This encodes CASSSLRLAGYNEQSF.

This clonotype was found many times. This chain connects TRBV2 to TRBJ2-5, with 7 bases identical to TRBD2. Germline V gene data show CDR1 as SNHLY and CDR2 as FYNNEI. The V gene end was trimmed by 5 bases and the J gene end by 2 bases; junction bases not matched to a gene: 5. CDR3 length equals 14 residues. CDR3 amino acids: CASSSDGGQETQYF. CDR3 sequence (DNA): TGTGCCAGCAGTTCCGACGGGGGGCAAGAGACCCAGTACTTC.

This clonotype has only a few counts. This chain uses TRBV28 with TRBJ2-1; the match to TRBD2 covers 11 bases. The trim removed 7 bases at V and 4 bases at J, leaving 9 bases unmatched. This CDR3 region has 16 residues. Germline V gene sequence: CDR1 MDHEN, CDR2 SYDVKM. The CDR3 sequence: CASNPFSGRAYNEQFF. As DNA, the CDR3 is TGTGCCAGCAACCCTTTTAGCGGGAGGGCTTACAATGAGCAGTTCTTC.

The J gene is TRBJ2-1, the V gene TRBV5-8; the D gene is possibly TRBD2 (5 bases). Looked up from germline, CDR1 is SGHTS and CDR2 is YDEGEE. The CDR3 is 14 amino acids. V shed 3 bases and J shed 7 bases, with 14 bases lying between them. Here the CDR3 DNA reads TGTGCCAGCAGCTGGTGGAGGAAAACTAATGAGCAGTTCTTC. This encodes CASSWWRKTNEQFF.

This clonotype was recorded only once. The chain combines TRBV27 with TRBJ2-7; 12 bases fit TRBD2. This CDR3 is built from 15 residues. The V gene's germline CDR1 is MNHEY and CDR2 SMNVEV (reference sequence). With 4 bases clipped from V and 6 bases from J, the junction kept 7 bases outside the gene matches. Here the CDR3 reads CASSSRLAGEVEQYF. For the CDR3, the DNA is TGTGCCAGCAGTTCAAGACTAGCGGGAGAGGTCGAGCAGTACTTC.

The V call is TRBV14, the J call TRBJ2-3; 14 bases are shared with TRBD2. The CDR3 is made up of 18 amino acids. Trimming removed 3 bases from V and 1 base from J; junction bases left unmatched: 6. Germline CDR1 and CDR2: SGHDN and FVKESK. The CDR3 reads CASSHPGLAGDGTDTQYF. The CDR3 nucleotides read TGTGCCAGCAGCCACCCGGGACTAGCGGGAGATGGCACAGATACGCAGTATTTT.

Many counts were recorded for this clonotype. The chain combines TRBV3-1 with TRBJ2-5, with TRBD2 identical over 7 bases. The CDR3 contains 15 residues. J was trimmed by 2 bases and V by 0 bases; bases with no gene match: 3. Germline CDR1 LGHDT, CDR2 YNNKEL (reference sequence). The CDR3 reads CASSQEGLIQETQYF. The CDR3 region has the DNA TGTGCCAGCAGCCAAGAGGGACTAATACAAGAGACCCAGTACTTC.

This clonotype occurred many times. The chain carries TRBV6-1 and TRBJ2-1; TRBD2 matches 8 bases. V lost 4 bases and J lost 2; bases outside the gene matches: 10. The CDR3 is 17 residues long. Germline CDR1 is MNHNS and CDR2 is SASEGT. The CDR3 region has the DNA TGTGCCAGCAGTGCCTCGTCTAACGGGAGGGCCTACAATGAGCAGTTCTTC. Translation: CASSASSNGRAYNEQFF.

The CDR3 here is CASSGVAGGYNEQFF. CDR3 nucleotides: TGTGCCAGCAGTGGGGTGGCGGGAGGGTACAATGAGCAGTTCTTC. The gene calls are TRBV28 and TRBJ2-1; 9 bases are a match to TRBD2. Germline V gene lookup returns CDR1 MDHEN and CDR2 SYDVKM. V dropped 5 bases and J dropped 4; count of bases not matched to a gene: 6. The length of the CDR3 is 15 residues.

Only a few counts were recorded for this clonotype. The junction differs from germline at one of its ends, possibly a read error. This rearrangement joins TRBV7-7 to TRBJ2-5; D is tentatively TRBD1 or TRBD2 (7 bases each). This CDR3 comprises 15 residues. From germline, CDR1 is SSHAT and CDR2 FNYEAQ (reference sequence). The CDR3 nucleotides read TGTGCTAGCAGTCATCCAGGGGGGGGTCCGGAGACCCAGTACTTC. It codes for CASSHPGGGPETQYF. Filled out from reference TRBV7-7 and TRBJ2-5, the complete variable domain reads GAGVSQSPRYKVTKRGQDVTLRCDPISSHATLYWYQQALGQGPEFLTYFNYEAQPDKSGLPSDRFSAERPEGSISTLTIQRTEQRDSAMYRCASSHPGGGPETQYFGPGTRLLVL.

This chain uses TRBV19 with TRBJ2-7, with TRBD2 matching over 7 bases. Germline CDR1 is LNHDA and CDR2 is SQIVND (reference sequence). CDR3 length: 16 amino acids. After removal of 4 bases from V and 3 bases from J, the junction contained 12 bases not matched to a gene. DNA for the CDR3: TGTGCCAGTAGTAGCCCTCCCGGGACTAAAAACTACGAGCAGTACTTC. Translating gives CASSSPPGTKNYEQYF.

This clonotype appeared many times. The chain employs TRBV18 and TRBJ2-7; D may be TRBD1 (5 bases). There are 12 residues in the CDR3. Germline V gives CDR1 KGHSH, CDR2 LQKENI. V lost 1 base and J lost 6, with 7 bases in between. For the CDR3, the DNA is TGTGCCAGCTCACCACAGGGGATCGAGCAGTACTTC. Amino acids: CASSPQGIEQYF.

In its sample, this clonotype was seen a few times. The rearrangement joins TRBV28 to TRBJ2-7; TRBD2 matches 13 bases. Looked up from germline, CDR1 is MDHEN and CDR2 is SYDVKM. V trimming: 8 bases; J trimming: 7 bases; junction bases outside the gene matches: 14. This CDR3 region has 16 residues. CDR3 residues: CASLTSGRPGGGEQYF. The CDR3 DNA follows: TGTGCCAGCCTGACTAGCGGGAGGCCGGGGGGGGGGGAGCAGTACTTC.

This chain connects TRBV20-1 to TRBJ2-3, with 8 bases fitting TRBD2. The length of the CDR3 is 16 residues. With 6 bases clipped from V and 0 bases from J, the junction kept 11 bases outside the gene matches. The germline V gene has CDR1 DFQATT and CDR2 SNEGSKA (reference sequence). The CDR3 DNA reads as TGCAGTGCCTTCAAGCGGGAGTGGACTAGCACAGATACGCAGTATTTT. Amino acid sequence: CSAFKREWTSTDTQYF.

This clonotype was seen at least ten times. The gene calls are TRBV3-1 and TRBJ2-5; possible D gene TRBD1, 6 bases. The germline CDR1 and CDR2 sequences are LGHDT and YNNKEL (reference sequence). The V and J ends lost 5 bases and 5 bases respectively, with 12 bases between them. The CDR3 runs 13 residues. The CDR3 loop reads CASSSRGRETQYF. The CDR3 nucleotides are TGTGCCAGCAGCTCCAGGGGCCGGGAGACCCAGTACTTC.

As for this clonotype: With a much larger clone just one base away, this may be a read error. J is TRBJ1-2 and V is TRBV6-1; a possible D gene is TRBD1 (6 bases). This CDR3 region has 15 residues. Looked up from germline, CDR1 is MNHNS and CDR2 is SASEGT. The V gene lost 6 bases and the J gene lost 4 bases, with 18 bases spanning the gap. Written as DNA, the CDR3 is TGTGCCAGCAGCCAAAGCCCCGTGGACAGCTATGGCTACACCTTC. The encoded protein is CASSQSPVDSYGYTF.

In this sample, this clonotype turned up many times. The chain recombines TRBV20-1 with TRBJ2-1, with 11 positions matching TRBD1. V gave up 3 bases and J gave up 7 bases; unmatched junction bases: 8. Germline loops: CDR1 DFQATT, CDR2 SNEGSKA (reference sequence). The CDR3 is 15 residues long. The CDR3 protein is CSARGGQGANNEQFF. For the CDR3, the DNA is TGCAGTGCTAGGGGTGGACAGGGGGCTAATAATGAGCAGTTCTTC.

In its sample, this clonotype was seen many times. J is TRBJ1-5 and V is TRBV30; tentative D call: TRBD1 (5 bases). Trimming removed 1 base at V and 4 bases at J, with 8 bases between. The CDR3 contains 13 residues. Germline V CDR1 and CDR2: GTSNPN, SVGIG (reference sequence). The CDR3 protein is CAWSAGPNQPQHF. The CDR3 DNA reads TGTGCCTGGAGTGCGGGACCAAATCAGCCCCAGCATTTT. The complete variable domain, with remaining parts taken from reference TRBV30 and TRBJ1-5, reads SQTIHQWPATLVQPVGSPLSLECTVEGTSNPNLYWYRQAAGRGLQLLFYSVGIGQISSEVPQNLSASRPQDRQFILSSKKLLLSDSGFYLCAWSAGPNQPQHFGDGTRLSIL.

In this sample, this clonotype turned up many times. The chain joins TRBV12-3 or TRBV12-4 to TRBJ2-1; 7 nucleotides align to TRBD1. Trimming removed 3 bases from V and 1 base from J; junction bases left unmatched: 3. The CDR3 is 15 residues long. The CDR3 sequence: CASSFEGASYNEQFF. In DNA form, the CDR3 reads TGTGCCAGCAGTTTCGAGGGGGCTTCCTACAATGAGCAGTTCTTC.

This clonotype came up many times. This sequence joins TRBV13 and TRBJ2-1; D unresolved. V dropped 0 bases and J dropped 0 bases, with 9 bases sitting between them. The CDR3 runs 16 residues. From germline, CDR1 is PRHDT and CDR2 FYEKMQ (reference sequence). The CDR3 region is CASSLGAAFSYNEQFF. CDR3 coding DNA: TGTGCCAGCAGCTTAGGCGCGGCTTTCTCCTACAATGAGCAGTTCTTC.